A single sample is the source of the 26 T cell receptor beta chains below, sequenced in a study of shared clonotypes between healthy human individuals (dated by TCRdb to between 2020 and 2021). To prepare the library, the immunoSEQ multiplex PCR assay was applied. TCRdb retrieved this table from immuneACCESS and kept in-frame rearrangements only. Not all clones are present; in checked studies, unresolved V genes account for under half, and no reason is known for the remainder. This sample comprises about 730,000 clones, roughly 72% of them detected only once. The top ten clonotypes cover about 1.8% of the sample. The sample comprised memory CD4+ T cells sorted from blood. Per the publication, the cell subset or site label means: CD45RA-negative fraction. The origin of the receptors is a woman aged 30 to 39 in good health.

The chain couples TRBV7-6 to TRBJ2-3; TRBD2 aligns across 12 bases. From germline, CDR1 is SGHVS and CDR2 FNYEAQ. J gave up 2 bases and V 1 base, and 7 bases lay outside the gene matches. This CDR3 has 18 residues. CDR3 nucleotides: TGTGCCAGCAGCTTAGGTCTAGCGGGAGGGCCCCCCACAGATACGCAGTATTTT. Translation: CASSLGLAGGPPTDTQYF.

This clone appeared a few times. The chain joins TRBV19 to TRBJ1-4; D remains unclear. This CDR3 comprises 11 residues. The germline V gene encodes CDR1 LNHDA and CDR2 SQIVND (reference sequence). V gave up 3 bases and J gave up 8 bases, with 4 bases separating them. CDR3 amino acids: CASSIREKLFF. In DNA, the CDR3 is TGTGCCAGTAGTATCAGGGAAAAACTGTTTTTT.

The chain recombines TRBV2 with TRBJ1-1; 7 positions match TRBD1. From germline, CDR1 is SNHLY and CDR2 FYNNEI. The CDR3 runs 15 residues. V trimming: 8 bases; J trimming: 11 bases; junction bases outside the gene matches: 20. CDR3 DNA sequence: TGTGCCAGCTCTGAAGGGGGCGGGTCCCTCATCCATGCTTTCTTT. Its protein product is CASSEGGGSLIHAFF.

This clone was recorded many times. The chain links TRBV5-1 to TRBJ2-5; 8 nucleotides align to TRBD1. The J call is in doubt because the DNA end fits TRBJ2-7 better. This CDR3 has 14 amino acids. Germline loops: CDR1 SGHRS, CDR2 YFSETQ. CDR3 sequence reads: CASSLGQGPYEQYF. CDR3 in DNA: TGCGCCAGCAGCTTAGGACAGGGACCTTACGAGCAGTACTTC.

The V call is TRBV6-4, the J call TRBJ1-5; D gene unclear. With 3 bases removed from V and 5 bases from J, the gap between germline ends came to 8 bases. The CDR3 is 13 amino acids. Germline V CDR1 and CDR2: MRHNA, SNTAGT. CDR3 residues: CASSETGDQPQHF. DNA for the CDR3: TGTGCCAGCAGTGAGACGGGCGATCAGCCCCAGCATTTT.

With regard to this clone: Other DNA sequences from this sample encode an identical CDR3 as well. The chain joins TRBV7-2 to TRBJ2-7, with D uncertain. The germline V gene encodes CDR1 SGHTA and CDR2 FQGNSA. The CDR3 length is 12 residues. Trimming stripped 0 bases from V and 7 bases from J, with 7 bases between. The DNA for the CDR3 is TGTGCCAGCAGCTTAGCACTCCAGGAGCAGTACTTC. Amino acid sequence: CASSLALQEQYF.

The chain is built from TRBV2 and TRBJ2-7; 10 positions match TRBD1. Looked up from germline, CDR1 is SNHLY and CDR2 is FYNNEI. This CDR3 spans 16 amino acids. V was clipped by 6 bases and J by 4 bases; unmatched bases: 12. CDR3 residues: CASRYLLDRGSYEQYF. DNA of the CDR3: TGTGCCAGCAGGTACTTATTGGACAGGGGGTCATACGAGCAGTACTTC.

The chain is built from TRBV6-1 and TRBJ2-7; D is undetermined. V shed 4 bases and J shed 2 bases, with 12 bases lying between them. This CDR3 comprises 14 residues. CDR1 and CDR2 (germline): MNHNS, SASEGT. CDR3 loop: CASSGLRPPYEQYF. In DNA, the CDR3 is TGTGCCAGCAGTGGCCTGCGGCCACCCTACGAGCAGTACTTC.

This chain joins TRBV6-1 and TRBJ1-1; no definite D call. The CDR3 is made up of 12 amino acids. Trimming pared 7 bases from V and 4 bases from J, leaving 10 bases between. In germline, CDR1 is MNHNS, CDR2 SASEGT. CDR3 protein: CASTPFLTEAFF. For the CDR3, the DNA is TGTGCCAGCACCCCATTTCTCACTGAAGCTTTCTTT.

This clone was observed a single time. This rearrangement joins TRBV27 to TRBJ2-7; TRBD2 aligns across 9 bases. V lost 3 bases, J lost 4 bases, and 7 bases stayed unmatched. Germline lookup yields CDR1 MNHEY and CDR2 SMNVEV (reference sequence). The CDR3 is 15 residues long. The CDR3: CASSFVREGNYEQYF. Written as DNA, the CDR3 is TGTGCCAGCAGTTTCGTGCGGGAGGGAAATTACGAGCAGTACTTC.

Here the CDR3 DNA reads TGTGCCATCAGTACTTCGACAGGGCTTTTAACCTACGAGCAGTACTTC. Residues: CAISTSTGLLTYEQYF. The chain is built from TRBV10-3 and TRBJ2-7, with 7 bases matching TRBD1. The V gene's germline CDR1 is ENHRY and CDR2 SYGVKD. V lost 5 bases to trimming and J lost 2 bases; unmatched junction nucleotides: 12. The CDR3 is 16 residues long.

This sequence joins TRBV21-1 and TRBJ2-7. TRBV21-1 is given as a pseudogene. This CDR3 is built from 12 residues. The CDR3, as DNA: TGTGCCAGCAGCAGTAGGGCTGATGAGCAGTACTTC. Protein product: CASSSRADEQYF.

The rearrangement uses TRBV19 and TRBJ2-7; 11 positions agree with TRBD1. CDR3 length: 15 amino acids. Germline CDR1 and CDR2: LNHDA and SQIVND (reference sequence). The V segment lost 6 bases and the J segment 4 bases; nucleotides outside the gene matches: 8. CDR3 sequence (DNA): TGTGCCAGTAGCAGGACGGGACAGGGGGGATACGAGCAGTACTTC. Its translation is CASSRTGQGGYEQYF. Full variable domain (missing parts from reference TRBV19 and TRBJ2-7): DGGITQSPKYLFRKEGQNVTLSCEQNLNHDAMYWYRQDPGQGLRLIYYSQIVNDFQKGDIAEGYSVSREKKESFPLTVTSAQKNPTAFYLCASSRTGQGGYEQYFGPGTRLTVT.

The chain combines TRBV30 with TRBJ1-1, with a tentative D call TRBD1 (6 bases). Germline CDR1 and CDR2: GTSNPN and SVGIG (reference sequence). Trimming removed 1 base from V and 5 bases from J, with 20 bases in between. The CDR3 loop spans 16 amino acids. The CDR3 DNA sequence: TGTGCCTGGAGTGGGGGGTCAGGGGCCCCGGGGACTGAAGCTTTCTTT. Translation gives CAWSGGSGAPGTEAFF.

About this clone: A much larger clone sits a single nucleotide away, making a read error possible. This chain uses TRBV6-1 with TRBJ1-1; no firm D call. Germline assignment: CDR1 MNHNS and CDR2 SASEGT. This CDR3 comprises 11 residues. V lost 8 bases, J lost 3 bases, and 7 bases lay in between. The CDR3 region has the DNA TGTGCCAGCGGCCCCTACACTGAAGCTTTCTTT. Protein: CASGPYTEAFF.

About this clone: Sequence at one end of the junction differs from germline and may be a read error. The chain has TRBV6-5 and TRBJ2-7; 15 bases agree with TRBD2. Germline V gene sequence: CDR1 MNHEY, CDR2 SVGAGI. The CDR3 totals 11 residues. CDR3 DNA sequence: TGTGCCAGCGGACTAGCGGGAGGGCGGGACTTC. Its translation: CASGLAGGRDF.

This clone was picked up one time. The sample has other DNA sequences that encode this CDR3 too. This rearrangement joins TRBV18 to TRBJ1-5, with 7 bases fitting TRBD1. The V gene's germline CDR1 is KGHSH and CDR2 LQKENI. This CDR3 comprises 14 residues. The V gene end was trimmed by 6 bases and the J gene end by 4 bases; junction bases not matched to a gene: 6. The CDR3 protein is CASSPGQTNQPQHF. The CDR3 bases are TGTGCCAGCTCCCCGGGACAGACTAATCAGCCCCAGCATTTT.

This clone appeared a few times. The CDR3 reads CASSQTGLAGNLGAQYF. The DNA for the CDR3 is TGTGCCAGCAGCCAAACGGGACTAGCGGGGAACCTCGGGGCCCAGTACTTC. J is TRBJ2-5 and V is TRBV7-9, with 13 bases fitting TRBD2. The CDR3 is 17 amino acids. Germline V gene lookup returns CDR1 SEHNR and CDR2 FQNEAQ (reference sequence). V shed 5 bases, J shed 9 bases, and the junction held 15 bases outside the gene matches.

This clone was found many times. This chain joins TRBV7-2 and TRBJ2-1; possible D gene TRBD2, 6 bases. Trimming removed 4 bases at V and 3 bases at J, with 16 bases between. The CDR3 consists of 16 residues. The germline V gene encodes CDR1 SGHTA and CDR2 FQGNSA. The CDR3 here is CASSSRLGGIYNEQFF. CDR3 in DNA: TGTGCCAGCAGCTCGCGACTAGGAGGTATCTACAATGAGCAGTTCTTC.

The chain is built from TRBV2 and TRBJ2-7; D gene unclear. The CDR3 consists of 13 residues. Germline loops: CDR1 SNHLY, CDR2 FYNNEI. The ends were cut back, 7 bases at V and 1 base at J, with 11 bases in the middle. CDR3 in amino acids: CASTDRISYEQYF. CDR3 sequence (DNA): TGTGCCAGCACAGATAGGATTTCCTACGAGCAGTACTTC.

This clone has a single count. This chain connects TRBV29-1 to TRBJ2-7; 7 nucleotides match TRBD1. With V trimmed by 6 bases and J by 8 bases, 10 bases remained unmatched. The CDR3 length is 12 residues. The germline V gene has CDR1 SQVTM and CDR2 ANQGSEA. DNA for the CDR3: TGCAGCGTCATAAAACAGGGGTTGCAGCAGTACTTC. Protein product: CSVIKQGLQQYF.

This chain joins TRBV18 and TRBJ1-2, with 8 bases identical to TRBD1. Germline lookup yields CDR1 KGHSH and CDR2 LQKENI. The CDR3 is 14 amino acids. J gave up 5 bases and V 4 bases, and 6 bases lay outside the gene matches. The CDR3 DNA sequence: TGTGCCAGCTCACTGGACAGGGCTAGATATGGCTACACCTTC. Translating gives CASSLDRARYGYTF.

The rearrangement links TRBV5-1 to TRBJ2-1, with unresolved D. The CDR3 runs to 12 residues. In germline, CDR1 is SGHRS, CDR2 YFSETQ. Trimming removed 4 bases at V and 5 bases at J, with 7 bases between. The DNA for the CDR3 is TGCGCCAGCAGCATGAACCACAATGAGCAGTTCTTC. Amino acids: CASSMNHNEQFF.

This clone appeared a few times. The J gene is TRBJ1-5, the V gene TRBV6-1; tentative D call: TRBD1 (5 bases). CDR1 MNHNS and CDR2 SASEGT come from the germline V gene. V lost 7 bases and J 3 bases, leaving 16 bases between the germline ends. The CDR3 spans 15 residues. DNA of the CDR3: TGTGCCAGCATTCTATCCGCAGGGATCAATCAGCCCCAGCATTTT. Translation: CASILSAGINQPQHF.

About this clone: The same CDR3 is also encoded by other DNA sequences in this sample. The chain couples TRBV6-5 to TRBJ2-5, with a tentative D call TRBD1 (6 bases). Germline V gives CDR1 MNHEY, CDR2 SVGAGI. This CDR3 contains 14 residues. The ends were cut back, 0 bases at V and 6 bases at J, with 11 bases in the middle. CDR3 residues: CASSYSGRGKTQYF. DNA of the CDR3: TGTGCCAGCAGTTACTCGGGCAGGGGAAAGACCCAGTACTTC.

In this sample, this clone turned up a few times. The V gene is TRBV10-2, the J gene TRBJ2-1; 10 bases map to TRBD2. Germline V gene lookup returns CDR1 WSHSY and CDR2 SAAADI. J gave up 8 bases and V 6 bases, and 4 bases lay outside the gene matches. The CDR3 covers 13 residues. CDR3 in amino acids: CASRGGLAYEQFF. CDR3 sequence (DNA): TGCGCCAGCAGAGGGGGACTAGCGTATGAGCAGTTCTTC.